Given below is one TCR beta chain in context. Antigen specificity is unknown. The assay was carried out at the deep level. The input for sorted-subset replicate PCRs was around 0.2 ug DNA, tens of thousands of T cell genomes. TCRdb's copy holds only in-frame clones and misses some; the assay was immunoSEQ multiplex PCR. The sample contains roughly 2.2 million clones, over 85% of which appear only once. This entry belongs to a study of shared clonotypes between healthy human individuals. Whole-study results and caveats: Some clonotypes were shared by all four sorted-subset donors, while others were not shared. The non-shared ones had lower generation probabilities than the shared ones.

Germline loops: CDR1 DFQATT, CDR2 SNEGSKA (reference sequence). The CDR3 is 11 residues long. V shed 6 bases and J shed 5 bases, with 10 bases lying between them. The clonotype comes from a man between 18 and 29 years old in good health. Some clones in this sample may be carry-over from other donors' samples. The chain is built from TRBV20-1 and TRBJ2-5; D uncertain. Sequenced material: naive CD4+ T cells from PBMCs. Subset meaning: CD45RA+ positively selected. The CDR3 DNA reads as TGCAGTGCCCTCCTATACGAGACCCAGTACTTC. Amino acid sequence: CSALLYETQYF.